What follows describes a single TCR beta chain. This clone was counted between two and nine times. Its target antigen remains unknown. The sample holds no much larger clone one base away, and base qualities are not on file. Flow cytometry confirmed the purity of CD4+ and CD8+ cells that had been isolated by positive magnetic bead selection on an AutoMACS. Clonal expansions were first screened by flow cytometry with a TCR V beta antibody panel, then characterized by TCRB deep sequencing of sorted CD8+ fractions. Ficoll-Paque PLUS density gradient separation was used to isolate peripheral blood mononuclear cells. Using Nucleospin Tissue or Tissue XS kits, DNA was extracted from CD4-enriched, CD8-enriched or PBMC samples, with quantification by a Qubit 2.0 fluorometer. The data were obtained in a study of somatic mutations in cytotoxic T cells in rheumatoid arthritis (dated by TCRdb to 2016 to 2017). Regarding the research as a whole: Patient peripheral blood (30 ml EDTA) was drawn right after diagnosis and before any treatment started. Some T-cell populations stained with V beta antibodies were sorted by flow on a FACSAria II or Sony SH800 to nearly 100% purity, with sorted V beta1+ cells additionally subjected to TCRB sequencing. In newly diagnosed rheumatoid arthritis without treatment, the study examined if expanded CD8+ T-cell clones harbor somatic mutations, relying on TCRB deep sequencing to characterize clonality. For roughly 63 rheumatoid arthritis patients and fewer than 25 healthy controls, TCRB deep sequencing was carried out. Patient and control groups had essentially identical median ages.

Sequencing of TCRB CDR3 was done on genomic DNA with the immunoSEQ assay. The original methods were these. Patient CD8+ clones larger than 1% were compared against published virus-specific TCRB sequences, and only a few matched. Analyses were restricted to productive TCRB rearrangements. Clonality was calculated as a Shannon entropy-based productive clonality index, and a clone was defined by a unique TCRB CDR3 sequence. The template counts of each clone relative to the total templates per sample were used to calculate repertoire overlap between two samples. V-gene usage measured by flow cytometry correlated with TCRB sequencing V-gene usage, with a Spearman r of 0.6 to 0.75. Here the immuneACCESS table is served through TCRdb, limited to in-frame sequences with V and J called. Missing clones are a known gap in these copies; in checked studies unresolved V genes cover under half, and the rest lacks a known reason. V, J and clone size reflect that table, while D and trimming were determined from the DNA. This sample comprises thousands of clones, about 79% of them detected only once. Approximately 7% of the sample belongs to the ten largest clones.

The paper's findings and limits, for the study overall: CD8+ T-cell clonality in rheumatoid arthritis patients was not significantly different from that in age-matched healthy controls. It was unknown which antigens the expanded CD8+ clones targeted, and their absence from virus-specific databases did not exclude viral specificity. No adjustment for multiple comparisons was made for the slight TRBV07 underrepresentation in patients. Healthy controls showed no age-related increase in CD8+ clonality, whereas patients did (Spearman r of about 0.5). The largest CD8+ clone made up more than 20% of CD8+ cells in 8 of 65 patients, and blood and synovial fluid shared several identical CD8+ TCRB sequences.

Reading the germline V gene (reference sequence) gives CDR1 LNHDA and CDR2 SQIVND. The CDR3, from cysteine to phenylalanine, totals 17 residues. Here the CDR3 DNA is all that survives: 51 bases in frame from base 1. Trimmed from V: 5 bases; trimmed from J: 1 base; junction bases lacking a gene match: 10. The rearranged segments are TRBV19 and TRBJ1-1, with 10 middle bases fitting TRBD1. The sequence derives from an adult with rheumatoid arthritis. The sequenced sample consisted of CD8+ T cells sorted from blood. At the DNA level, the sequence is TGTGCCAGTAGTCCCCGGGACAGGGGAAGGGAGAACACTGAAGCTTTCTTT. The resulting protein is CASSPRDRGRENTEAFF.